One and the same sample provided the 8 T cell receptor beta chains below, sequenced in a study of identical twins. TCRdb ran MiXCR on the 5' RACE reads and lists one entry per CDR3 protein. The sample carries 700,000 or so distinct CDR3 sequences, about 9.4% recorded once. The data were also submitted as part of a second study, on yellow fever vaccine responses in identical twins.

Sequenced: PBMCs. All receptors come from a woman younger than 35 in good health.

The J gene is TRBJ1-5, the V gene TRBV12-3 or TRBV12-4; D not resolved. The CDR3 is 12 residues long. Trimming removed 6 bases from V and 6 bases from J, with 9 bases in between. The DNA of the CDR3 is TGTGCCAGCAGCTCTACGCCTCAGCCCCAGCATTTT. Amino acids: CASSSTPQPQHF.

This clonotype was seen at least ten times. The rearrangement joins TRBV14 to TRBJ2-3; 8 nucleotides match TRBD2. Germline CDR1 SGHDN, CDR2 FVKESK. CDR3 size: 16 residues. The V segment lost 3 bases and the J segment 3 bases; nucleotides outside the gene matches: 8. CDR3 coding DNA: TGTGCCAGCAGCCAGCCGCGGGGGGCGGAAACAGATACGCAGTATTTT. The encoded protein is CASSQPRGAETDTQYF.

This clonotype was seen a few times. The V gene is TRBV12-3 or TRBV12-4, the J gene TRBJ2-6; D unresolved. Trimming stripped 7 bases from V and 0 bases from J, with 10 bases between. This CDR3 spans 15 amino acids. The CDR3 protein is CASIPRDSGANVLTF. CDR3 bases: TGTGCCAGCATCCCTCGCGACTCTGGGGCCAACGTCCTGACTTTC.

Only a few counts were recorded for this clonotype. The gene calls are TRBV6-5 and TRBJ2-7; 13 nucleotides match TRBD2. This CDR3 comprises 16 residues. Germline V gives CDR1 MNHEY, CDR2 SVGAGI. Trimming removed 4 bases from V and 5 bases from J; junction bases left unmatched: 8. CDR3 coding DNA: TGTGCCAGCAGTTCGTTTGAGGGACTAGCGGGAAACGAGCAGTACTTC. Protein: CASSSFEGLAGNEQYF.

The rearrangement joins TRBV6-1 to TRBJ2-2, with 13 positions matching TRBD2. V was clipped by 6 bases and J by 4 bases; unmatched bases: 5. This CDR3 comprises 16 residues. Germline-derived CDR1 and CDR2 are MNHNS and SASEGT. The CDR3: CASRLAGGPSTGELFF. CDR3 sequence (DNA): TGTGCCAGCAGACTAGCGGGGGGGCCATCCACCGGGGAGCTGTTTTTT.

Regarding this clonotype: A read error is possible here, since a much larger clone lies one base away. The chain uses TRBV6-1 and TRBJ2-1, with TRBD2 identical over 8 bases. The CDR3 is 16 residues long. CDR1 is MNHNS and CDR2 is SASEGT in the germline V gene. The CDR3 nucleotides are TGTGCCAGCAGTACACTAGCGGCAAGCTCCAACAATGAGCAGTTCTTC. It yields the protein CASSTLAASSNNEQFF.

This clonotype has more than one count but fewer than ten. This chain connects TRBV6-1 to TRBJ2-2; weak D call: TRBD1 (5 bases). The CDR3 is 15 residues long. Trimming removed 8 bases at V and 2 bases at J, with 15 bases between. Germline V gene sequence: CDR1 MNHNS, CDR2 SASEGT. The CDR3 sequence is CASGQGRANTGELFF. CDR3 nucleotide sequence: TGTGCCAGCGGCCAGGGCAGGGCTAACACCGGGGAGCTGTTTTTT.

This chain connects TRBV12-3 or TRBV12-4 to TRBJ2-7, with 8 positions matching TRBD1. This CDR3 region has 15 residues. The V segment lost 5 bases and the J segment 2 bases; nucleotides outside the gene matches: 8. The CDR3 nucleotides are TGTGCCAGCAGTATGACAGGGGCCGCCGCCTACGAGCAGTACTTC. It encodes CASSMTGAAAYEQYF.